This TCR beta chain originates from a study of blood T cell repertoires in COVID-19. This study enrolled people aged about 18 to 100 from around 26 US geographic areas. Assignment of participants to cohorts was predicated upon participant-reported clinical history. This CDR3 region has 12 residues. Germline assignment: CDR1 MDHEN and CDR2 SYDVKM. V lost 7 bases and J lost 8, with 9 bases in between. Authors' analysis steps: Estimation of nucleated cell counts relied on the amplification of reference gene primers. Profiled with immunoSEQ multiplex PCR; TCRdb holds only in-frame clones, not every one. The DNA was the basis for D and trimming; V, J and clone size are from that table. The sample consists of around 260,000 clones, 75% to 95% of them appearing once.

This receptor was obtained from a woman between 25 and 40 years old who had recovered from COVID-19. Sequencing used PBMCs or T cells enriched from blood (not recorded which). The V and J genes are TRBV28 and TRBJ1-6, with a weak D call TRBD1 (5 bases). CDR3 coding DNA: TGTGCCAGCAAAGAACAGGATTCACCCCTCCACTTT. Its translation: CASKEQDSPLHF.